The sequence of this T cell receptor (beta chain) was determined in a study of T cell repertoires in cytomegalovirus infection. General study findings and limits: Carriage of CMV together with the relevant HLA was identifiable through cumulative public TCR beta family frequency.

This clonotype has more than one count but fewer than ten. The antigen remains unidentified. TCRdb passed the reads through MiXCR, listing each CDR3 protein once. The table records about 570,000 distinct CDR3 sequences, roughly 43% of them present only once. The CDR3 is made up of 15 amino acids. Trimming cost V 6 bases and J 3 bases; bases outside gene matches: 11. The germline V gene encodes CDR1 ENHRY and CDR2 SYGVKD. The TCR sequence derives from a human donor in good health (CMV status not recorded). Some clones in this sample may be carry-over from other donors' samples. Sample: cultured PBMCs, taken from culture after CMV antigen stimulation. The V and J genes are TRBV10-3 and TRBJ2-7; 7 bases align to TRBD2. In DNA form, the CDR3 reads TGTGCCATCAGGCCCGGGGAGGGCCCCTTCTACGAGCAGTACTTC. Protein: CAIRPGEGPFYEQYF.